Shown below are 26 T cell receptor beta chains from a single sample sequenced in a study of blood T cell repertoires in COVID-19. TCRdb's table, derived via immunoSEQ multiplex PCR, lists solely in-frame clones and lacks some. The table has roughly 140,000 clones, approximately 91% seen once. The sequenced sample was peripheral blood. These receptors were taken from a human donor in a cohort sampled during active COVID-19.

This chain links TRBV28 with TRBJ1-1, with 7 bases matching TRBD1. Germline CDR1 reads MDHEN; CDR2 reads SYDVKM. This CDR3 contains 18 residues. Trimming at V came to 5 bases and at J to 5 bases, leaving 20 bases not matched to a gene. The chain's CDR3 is CASSPPSPLTGIGTEAFF. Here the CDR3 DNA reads TGTGCCAGCAGTCCACCCTCCCCTTTGACAGGGATAGGAACTGAAGCTTTCTTT.

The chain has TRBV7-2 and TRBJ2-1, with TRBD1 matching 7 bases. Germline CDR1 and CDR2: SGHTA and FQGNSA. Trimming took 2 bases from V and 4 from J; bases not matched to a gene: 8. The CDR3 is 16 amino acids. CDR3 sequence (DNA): TGTGCCAGCAGCTTAAATATGAGGGGGCTGTACAATGAGCAGTTCTTC. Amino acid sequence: CASSLNMRGLYNEQFF.

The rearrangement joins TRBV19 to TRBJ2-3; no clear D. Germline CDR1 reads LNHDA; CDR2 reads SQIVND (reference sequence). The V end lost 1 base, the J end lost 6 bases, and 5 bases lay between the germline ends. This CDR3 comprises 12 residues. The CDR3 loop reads CASSIVEDTQYF. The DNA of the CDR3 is TGTGCCAGTAGTATAGTGGAGGATACGCAGTATTTT. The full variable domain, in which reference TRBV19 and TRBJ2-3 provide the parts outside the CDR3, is DGGITQSPKYLFRKEGQNVTLSCEQNLNHDAMYWYRQDPGQGLRLIYYSQIVNDFQKGDIAEGYSVSREKKESFPLTVTSAQKNPTAFYLCASSIVEDTQYFGPGTRLTVL.

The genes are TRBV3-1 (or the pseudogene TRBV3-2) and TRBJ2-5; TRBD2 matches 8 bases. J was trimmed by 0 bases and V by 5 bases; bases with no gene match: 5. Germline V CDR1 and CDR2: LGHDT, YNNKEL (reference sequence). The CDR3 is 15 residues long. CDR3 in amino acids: CASSCERGYQETQYF. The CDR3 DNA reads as TGTGCCAGCAGCTGCGAGCGGGGGTACCAAGAGACCCAGTACTTC.

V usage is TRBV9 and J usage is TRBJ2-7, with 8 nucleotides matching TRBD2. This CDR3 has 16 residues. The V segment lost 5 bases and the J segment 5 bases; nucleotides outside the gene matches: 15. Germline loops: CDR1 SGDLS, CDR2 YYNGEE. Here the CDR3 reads CASSHPFAGGLNEQYF. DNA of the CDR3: TGTGCCAGCAGTCACCCGTTCGCGGGAGGACTTAACGAGCAGTACTTC.

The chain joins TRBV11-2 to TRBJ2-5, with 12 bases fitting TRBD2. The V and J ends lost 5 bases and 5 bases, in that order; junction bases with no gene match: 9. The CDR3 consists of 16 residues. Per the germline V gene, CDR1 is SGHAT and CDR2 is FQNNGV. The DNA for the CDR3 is TGTGCCAGCAGCGCCTATCCGACTAGCGGGGGTGAGACCCAGTACTTC. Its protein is CASSAYPTSGGETQYF.

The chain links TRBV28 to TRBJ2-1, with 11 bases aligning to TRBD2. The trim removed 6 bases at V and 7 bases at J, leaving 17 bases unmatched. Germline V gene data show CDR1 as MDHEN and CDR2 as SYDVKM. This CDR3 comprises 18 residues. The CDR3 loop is CASRRTGTSGQQGNEQFF. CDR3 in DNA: TGTGCCAGCAGAAGGACTGGGACTAGCGGCCAACAGGGGAATGAGCAGTTCTTC.

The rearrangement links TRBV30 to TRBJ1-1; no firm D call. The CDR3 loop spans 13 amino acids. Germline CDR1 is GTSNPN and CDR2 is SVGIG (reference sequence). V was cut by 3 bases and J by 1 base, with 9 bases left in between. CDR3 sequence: CAWRPRQNTEAFF. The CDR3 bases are TGTGCCTGGAGACCCAGGCAGAACACTGAAGCTTTCTTT.

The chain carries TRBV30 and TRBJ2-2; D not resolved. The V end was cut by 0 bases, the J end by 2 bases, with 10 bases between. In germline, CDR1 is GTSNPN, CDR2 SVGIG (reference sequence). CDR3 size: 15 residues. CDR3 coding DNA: TGTGCCTGGAGTGTACAACTAACTAACACCGGGGAGCTGTTTTTT. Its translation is CAWSVQLTNTGELFF.

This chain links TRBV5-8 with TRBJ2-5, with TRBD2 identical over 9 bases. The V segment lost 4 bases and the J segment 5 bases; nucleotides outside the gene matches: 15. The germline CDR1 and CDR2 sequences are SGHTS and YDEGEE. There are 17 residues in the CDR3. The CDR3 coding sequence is TGTGCCAGCAGCCTTGTGAAAGTAGCGGGGGTGTTTGAGACCCAGTACTTC. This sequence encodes CASSLVKVAGVFETQYF.

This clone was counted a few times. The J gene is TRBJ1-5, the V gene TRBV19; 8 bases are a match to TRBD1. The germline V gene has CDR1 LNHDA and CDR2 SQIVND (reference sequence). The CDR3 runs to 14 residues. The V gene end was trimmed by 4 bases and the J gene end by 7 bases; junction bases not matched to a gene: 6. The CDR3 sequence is CASSTDRGRQPQHF. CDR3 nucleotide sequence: TGTGCCAGTAGTACCGACAGGGGAAGACAGCCCCAGCATTTT.

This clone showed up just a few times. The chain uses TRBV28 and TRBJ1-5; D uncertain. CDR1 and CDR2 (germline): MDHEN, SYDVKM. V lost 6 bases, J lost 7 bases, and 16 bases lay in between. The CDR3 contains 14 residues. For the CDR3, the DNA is TGTGCCAGCAGAGAGCCTCTGGCGGGGCAGCCCCAGCATTTT. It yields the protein CASREPLAGQPQHF.

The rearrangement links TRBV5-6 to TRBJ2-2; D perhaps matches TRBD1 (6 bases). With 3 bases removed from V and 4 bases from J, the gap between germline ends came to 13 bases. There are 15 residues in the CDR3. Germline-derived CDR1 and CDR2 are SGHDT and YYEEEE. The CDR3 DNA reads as TGTGCCAGCAGCTATACAGGGTCCGCCACCGGGGAGCTGTTTTTT. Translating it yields CASSYTGSATGELFF.

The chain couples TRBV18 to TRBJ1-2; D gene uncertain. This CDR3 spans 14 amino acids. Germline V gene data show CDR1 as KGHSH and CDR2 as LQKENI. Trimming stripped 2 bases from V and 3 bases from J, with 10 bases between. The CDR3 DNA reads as TGTGCCAGCTCACCATCCCAACGCGACTATGGCTACACCTTC. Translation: CASSPSQRDYGYTF. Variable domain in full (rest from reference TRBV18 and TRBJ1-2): NAGVMQNPRHLVRRRGQEARLRCSPMKGHSHVYWYRQLPEEGLKFMVYLQKENIIDESGMPKERFSAEFPKEGPSILRIQQVVRGDSAAYFCASSPSQRDYGYTFGSGTRLTVV.

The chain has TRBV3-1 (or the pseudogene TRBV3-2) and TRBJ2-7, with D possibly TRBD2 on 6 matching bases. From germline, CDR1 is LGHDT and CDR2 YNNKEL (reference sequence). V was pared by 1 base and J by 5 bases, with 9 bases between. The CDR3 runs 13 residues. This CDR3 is CASSQAGANEQYF. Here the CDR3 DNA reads TGTGCCAGCAGCCAAGCGGGAGCCAACGAGCAGTACTTC.

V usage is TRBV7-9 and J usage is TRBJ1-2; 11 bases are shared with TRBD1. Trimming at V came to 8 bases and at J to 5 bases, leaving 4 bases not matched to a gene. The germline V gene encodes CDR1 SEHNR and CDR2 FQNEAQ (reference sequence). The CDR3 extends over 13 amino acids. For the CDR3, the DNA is TGTGCCAGCGGGGACAGGGGGAATTATGGCTACACCTTC. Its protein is CASGDRGNYGYTF.

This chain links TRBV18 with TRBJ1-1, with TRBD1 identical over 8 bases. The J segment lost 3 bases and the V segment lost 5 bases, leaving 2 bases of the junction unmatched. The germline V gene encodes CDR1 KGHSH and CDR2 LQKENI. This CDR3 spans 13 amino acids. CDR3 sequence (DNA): TGTGCCAGCTCAAACAGGGGGGACACTGAAGCTTTCTTT. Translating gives CASSNRGDTEAFF.

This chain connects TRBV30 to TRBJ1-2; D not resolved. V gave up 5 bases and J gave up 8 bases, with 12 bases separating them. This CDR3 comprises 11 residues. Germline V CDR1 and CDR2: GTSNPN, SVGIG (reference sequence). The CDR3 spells CAWAGEGGYTF. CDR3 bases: TGTGCCTGGGCCGGGGAGGGCGGCTACACCTTC.

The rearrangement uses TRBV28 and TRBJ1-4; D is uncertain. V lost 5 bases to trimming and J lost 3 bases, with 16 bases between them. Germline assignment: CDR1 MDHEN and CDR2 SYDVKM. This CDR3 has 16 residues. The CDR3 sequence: CASSPRGGVANEKLFF. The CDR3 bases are TGTGCCAGCAGTCCCCGCGGCGGGGTGGCTAATGAAAAACTGTTTTTT.

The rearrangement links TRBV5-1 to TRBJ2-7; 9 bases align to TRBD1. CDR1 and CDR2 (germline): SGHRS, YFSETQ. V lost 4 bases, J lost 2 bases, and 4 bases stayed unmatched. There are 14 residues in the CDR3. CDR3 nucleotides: TGCGCCAGCAGCCGGGGACAGGGCCCCTACGAGCAGTACTTC. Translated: CASSRGQGPYEQYF.

In DNA form, the CDR3 reads TGCAGTGCTAGTGATAGACAGGGAAACACCGGGGAGCTGTTTTTT. It specifies CSASDRQGNTGELFF. This chain joins TRBV20-1 and TRBJ2-2, with 7 bases lining up with TRBD1. The CDR3 contains 15 residues. After removal of 3 bases from V and 2 bases from J, the junction contained 6 bases not matched to a gene. Germline assignment: CDR1 DFQATT and CDR2 SNEGSKA (reference sequence).

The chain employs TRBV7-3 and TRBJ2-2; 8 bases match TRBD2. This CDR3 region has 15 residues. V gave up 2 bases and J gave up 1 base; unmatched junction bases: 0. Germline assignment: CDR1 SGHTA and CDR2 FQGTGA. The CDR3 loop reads CASSLAGGNTGELFF. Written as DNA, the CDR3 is TGTGCCAGCAGCTTAGCGGGAGGGAACACCGGGGAGCTGTTTTTT.

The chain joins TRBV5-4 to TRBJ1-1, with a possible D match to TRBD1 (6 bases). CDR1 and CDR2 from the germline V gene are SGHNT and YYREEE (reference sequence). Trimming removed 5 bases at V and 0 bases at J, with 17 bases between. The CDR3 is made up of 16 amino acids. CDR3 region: CASSNGQGPLNTEAFF. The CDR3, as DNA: TGTGCCAGCAGTAATGGGCAGGGGCCTCTGAACACTGAAGCTTTCTTT.

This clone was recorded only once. The CDR3, as DNA: TGTGCCAGCAGCGTAGAGAGGGGGGGAGGAGTAGATACGCAGTATTTT. Protein product: CASSVERGGGVDTQYF. The chain is built from TRBV9 and TRBJ2-3, with D perhaps TRBD2 (7 bases). Germline V gene data show CDR1 as SGDLS and CDR2 as YYNGEE. Trimming left V 0 bases short and J 5 bases short, with 16 bases between. CDR3 size: 16 residues. Filled out from reference TRBV9 and TRBJ2-3, the complete variable domain reads DSGVTQTPKHLITATGQRVTLRCSPRSGDLSVYWYQQSLDQGLQFLIQYYNGEERAKGNILERFSAQQFPDLHSELNLSSLELGDSALYFCASSVERGGGVDTQYFGPGTRLTVL.

The CDR3 DNA reads TGTGCCAGCAGAGTCGACAGGGGGCGGGAAGAGACCCAGTACTTC. As protein: CASRVDRGREETQYF. The chain links TRBV6-5 to TRBJ2-5; 10 bases map to TRBD1. Germline V CDR1 and CDR2: MNHEY, SVGAGI. The CDR3 length is 15 residues. V was pared by 6 bases and J by 3 bases, with 7 bases of the junction left unmatched.

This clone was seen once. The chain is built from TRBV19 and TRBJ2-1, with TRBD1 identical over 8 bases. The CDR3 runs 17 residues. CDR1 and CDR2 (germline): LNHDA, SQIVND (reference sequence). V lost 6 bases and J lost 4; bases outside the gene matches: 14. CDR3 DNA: TGTGCCAGTAGCCAAGAGCCCCGGACAGGGAAATACAATGAGCAGTTCTTC. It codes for CASSQEPRTGKYNEQFF.